This T cell receptor (beta chain) was captured in a study of blood T cell repertoires in COVID-19. Turning to the study itself: Acute and convalescent COVID-19 specimens originated in the United States, Italy and Spain. The cDNA or gDNA used as material had been derived from T cells, B-cell-depleted T cells, or PBMCs.

This CDR3 spans 14 amino acids. The V segment lost 5 bases and the J segment 6 bases; nucleotides outside the gene matches: 5. Germline V gives CDR1 SGHTA, CDR2 FQGNSA. Original handling: Cell counts per sample came from amplifying reference gene primers. Clones were sequenced by immunoSEQ multiplex PCR, and TCRdb holds only the in-frame ones, with some missing. V and J calls and clone size are copied from that table; D and trimming were computed from the DNA. The sample includes tens of thousands of clones, 87% of them seen just once. This clone was seen once. The sequenced sample consisted of peripheral blood. V is TRBV7-2 and J is TRBJ2-7; 12 bases match TRBD2. The sequence came from a woman older than 75 with acute or convalescent COVID-19. The CDR3 sequence: CASSPLAGGSEQYF. The CDR3 coding sequence is TGTGCCAGCAGCCCCCTAGCGGGGGGGAGCGAGCAGTACTTC.